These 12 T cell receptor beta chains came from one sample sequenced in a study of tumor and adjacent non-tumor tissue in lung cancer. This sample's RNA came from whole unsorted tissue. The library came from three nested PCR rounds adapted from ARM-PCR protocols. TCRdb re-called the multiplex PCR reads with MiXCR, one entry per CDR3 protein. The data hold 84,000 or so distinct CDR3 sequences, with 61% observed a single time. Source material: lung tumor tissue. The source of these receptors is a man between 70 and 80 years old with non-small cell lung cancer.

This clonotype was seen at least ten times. CDR3 DNA: TGTGCCAGCAGCTACTCCGGGACTAGCGGGAGGAATGAGCAGTTCTTC. Protein: CASSYSGTSGRNEQFF. The rearrangement links TRBV6-1 to TRBJ2-1; the match to TRBD2 covers 15 bases. J was trimmed by 7 bases and V by 6 bases; bases with no gene match: 7. This CDR3 region has 16 residues. In germline, CDR1 is MNHNS, CDR2 SASEGT.

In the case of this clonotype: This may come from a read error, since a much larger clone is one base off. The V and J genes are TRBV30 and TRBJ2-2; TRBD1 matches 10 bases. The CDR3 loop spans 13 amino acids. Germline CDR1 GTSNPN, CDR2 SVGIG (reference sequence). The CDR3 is CVWGTGDTGELFF. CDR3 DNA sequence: TGTGTCTGGGGGACAGGGGACACCGGGGAGCTGTTTTTT.

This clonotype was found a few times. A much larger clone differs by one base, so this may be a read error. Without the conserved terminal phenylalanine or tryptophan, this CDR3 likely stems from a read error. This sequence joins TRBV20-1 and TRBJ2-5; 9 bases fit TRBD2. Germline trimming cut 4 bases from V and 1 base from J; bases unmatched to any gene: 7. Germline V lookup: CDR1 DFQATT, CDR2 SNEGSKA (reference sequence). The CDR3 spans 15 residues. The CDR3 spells CSAKGLAGTQETQYY. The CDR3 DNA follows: TGCAGTGCTAAGGGACTAGCAGGTACCCAAGAGACCCAGTACTAC.

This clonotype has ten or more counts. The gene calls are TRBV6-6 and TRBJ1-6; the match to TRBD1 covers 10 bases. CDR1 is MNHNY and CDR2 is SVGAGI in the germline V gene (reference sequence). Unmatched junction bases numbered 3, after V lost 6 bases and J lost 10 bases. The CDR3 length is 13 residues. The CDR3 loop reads CASSGQGESPLHF. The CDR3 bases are TGTGCCAGCAGCGGACAGGGGGAATCACCCCTCCACTTT.

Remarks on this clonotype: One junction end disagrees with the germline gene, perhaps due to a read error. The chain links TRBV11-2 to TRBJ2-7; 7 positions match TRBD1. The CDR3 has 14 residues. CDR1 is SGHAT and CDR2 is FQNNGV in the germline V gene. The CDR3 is CASSEGDRNCEQYF. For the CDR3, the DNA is TGTGCAAGCAGCGAGGGGGACAGAAACTGTGAGCAGTACTTC.

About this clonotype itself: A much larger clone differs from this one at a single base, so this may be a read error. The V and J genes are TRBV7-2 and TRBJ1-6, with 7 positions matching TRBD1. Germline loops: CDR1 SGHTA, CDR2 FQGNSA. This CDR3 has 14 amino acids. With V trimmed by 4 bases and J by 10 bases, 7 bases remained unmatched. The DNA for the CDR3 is TGTGCCAGCAGCTCAACACAGGGGAAATCACCCCTCCACTTT. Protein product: CASSSTQGKSPLHF.

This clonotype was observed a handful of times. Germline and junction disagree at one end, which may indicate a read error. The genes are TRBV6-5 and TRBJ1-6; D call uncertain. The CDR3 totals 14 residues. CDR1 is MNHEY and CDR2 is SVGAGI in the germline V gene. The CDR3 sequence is CATSLIEENSHLHF. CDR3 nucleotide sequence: TGTGCCACTTCCTTGATAGAGGAAAATTCACACCTCCACTTT.

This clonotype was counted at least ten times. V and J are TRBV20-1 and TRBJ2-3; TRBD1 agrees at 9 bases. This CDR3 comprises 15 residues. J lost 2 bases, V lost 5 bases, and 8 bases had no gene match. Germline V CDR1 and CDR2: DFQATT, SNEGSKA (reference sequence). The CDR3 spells CSASIGTGITDTQYF. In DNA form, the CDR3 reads TGCAGTGCTTCGATAGGGACAGGGATCACAGATACGCAGTATTTT.

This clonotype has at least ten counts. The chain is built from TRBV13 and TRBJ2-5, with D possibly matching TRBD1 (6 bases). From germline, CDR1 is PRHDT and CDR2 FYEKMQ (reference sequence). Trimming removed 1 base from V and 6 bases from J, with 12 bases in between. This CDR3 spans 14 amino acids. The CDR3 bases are TGTGCCAGCAGCTTAGTGGCAGGGGAGAAGACCCAGTACTTC. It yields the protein CASSLVAGEKTQYF.

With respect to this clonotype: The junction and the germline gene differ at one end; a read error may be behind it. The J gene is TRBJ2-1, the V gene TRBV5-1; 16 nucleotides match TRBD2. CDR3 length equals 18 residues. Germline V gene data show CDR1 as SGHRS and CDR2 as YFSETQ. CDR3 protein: CTSSLGLAGGSSYNEQFF. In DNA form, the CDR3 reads TGCACCAGCAGCTTGGGACTAGCGGGAGGGTCCTCCTACAATGAGCAGTTCTTC.

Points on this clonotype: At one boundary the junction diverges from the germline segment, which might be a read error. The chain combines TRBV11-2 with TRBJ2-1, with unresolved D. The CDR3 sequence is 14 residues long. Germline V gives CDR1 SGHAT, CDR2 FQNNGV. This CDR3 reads CASSLERLINELFF. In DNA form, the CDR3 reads TGCGCCAGCAGCTTAGAGAGGTTGATCAATGAGCTGTTCTTC.

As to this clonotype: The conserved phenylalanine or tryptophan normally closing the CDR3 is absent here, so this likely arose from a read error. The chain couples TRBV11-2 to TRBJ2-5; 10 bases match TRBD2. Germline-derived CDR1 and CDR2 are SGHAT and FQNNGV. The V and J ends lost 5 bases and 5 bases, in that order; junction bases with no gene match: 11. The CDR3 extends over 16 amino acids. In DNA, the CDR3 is TGTGCCAGCAGCACGGGACTAGCGTGGGGAGCGGAGACCCAGTACTCC. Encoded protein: CASSTGLAWGAETQYS.